This is a list of T cell receptor beta chains from one sample in a study of T cell responses to AZD1222 COVID-19 vaccine. Assay used: immunoSEQ multiplex PCR; TCRdb lists only in-frame clones, some missing. The data contain over 55,000 clones, about 83% of them singletons. The source was peripheral blood, collected 28 days after the second AZD1222 dose. These receptors originate from an adult who received the AZD1222 COVID-19 vaccine. The CDR3 runs from the conserved cysteine through the conserved F or W. A D gene is named only where the DNA matches it firmly.

v_gene: TRBV2; d_gene: -; j_gene: TRBJ1-5; CDR3nt: TGTGCCAGCATCTCCAGCATCGGGCAGCCCCAGCATTTT; CDR3aa: CASISSIGQPQHF
v_gene: TRBV2; d_gene: TRBD1; j_gene: TRBJ1-4; CDR3nt: TGTGCCAGCAGTGCAGTGGGACAGCCTAATGAAAAACTGTTTTTT; CDR3aa: CASSAVGQPNEKLFF
v_gene: TRBV11-1; d_gene: TRBD2; j_gene: TRBJ2-7; CDR3nt: TGTGCCAGCAGCTCCCGTGCTAGCGGGCCACCCTACGAGCAGTACTTC; CDR3aa: CASSSRASGPPYEQYF
v_gene: TRBV6-6; d_gene: -; j_gene: TRBJ1-4; CDR3nt: TGTGCCAGCAGTTACAATGGAATGGGTGAAAAACTGTTTTTT; CDR3aa: CASSYNGMGEKLFF
v_gene: TRBV4-2; d_gene: -; j_gene: TRBJ2-7; CDR3nt: TGTGCCAGCAGCCAATCGGGGAGCGCCGAGCAGTACTTC; CDR3aa: CASSQSGSAEQYF
v_gene: TRBV30; d_gene: -; j_gene: TRBJ1-3; CDR3nt: TGTGCCTGGAGGCGACTGATCTCTGGAAACACCATATATTTT; CDR3aa: CAWRRLISGNTIYF
v_gene: TRBV5-1; d_gene: -; j_gene: TRBJ2-2; CDR3nt: TGCGCCAGCAGCTTGGACGGATACACCGGGGAGCTGTTTTTT; CDR3aa: CASSLDGYTGELFF
v_gene: TRBV29-1; d_gene: TRBD1; j_gene: TRBJ1-1; CDR3nt: TGCAGCGTTGATAAATCCGGGACAGGGTTTTGGGGGGCTGAGGCTTTCTTT; CDR3aa: CSVDKSGTGFWGAEAFF
v_gene: TRBV14; d_gene: -; j_gene: TRBJ1-2; CDR3nt: TGTGCCAGCAGCCAAGATTCACGTCGTCGGTATGGCTACACCTTC; CDR3aa: CASSQDSRRRYGYTF
v_gene: TRBV29-1; d_gene: -; j_gene: TRBJ2-5; CDR3nt: TGCAGCGTTCGGGCGGGGCGGAAAGAGACCCAGTACTTC; CDR3aa: CSVRAGRKETQYF
v_gene: TRBV10-1; d_gene: TRBD1; j_gene: TRBJ2-7; CDR3nt: TGCGCCAGCAGCTTAGGGGGACAGGGGAACGAGCAGTACTTC; CDR3aa: CASSLGGQGNEQYF
v_gene: TRBV6-1; d_gene: -; j_gene: TRBJ1-1; CDR3nt: TGTGCCAGCAGTGAATCGCATTACTCGAACACTGAAGCTTTCTTT; CDR3aa: CASSESHYSNTEAFF
v_gene: TRBV2; d_gene: -; j_gene: TRBJ2-6; CDR3nt: TGTGCCAGCAGAGGGACATCGAACTCTGGGGCCAACGTCCTGACTTTC; CDR3aa: CASRGTSNSGANVLTF
v_gene: TRBV7-2; d_gene: TRBD1; j_gene: TRBJ1-1; CDR3nt: TGTGCCAGCAGCCAAGGGACAGGGCGCACTGAAGCTTTCTTT; CDR3aa: CASSQGTGRTEAFF
v_gene: TRBV28; d_gene: -; j_gene: TRBJ1-1; CDR3nt: TGTGCCAGCCGAGGGAACACTGAAGCTTTCTTT; CDR3aa: CASRGNTEAFF
v_gene: TRBV28; d_gene: -; j_gene: TRBJ2-1; CDR3nt: TGTGCCAGCAGTTTAAGTCAAAATGAGCAGTTCTTC; CDR3aa: CASSLSQNEQFF
v_gene: TRBV10-3; d_gene: -; j_gene: TRBJ2-1; CDR3nt: TGTGCCATCACCAGGACACTGCTTTCAAACAATGAGCAGTTCTTC; CDR3aa: CAITRTLLSNNEQFF
v_gene: TRBV5-4; d_gene: -; j_gene: TRBJ2-7; CDR3nt: TGTGCCAGCAGCTTGGATCCTGCCACCTACGAGCAGTACTTC; CDR3aa: CASSLDPATYEQYF
v_gene: TRBV28; d_gene: -; j_gene: TRBJ1-2; CDR3nt: TGTGCCAGCAGTTCCTCGCCACTTAACTATGGCTACACCTTC; CDR3aa: CASSSSPLNYGYTF
v_gene: TRBV4-1; d_gene: -; j_gene: TRBJ1-5; CDR3nt: TGCGCCAGCAGCCAAGTGGACAGAAGAAATCAGCCCCAGCATTTT; CDR3aa: CASSQVDRRNQPQHF